This T cell receptor beta chain was identified during a study of T cell repertoires in cytomegalovirus infection. At the level of the study: It was recently identified HLA-C-restricted and well-studied HLA-B-restricted CMV epitopes that the study used. Public TCR beta signatures indicated both CMV infection and matching HLA type. Study observations and caveats: CMV-specific TCR beta clonotypes restricted by HLA-C were the ones dominating the ex vivo response. The cumulative frequency of public TCR beta families distinguished individuals who carried CMV together with the relevant HLA.

The CDR3 loop spans 14 amino acids. V was trimmed by 2 bases and J by 2 bases, leaving 7 bases between them. Per germline, CDR1 SGHVS and CDR2 FQNEAQ. MiXCR, applied by TCRdb to the reads, yields one record per CDR3 protein. The sample yields about 920,000 distinct CDR3 sequences, more than 25% seen once. Turning to this clonotype: As yet, its antigen is unknown.

Sample: cultured CD8+ T cells from PBMCs, taken from culture after CMV antigen stimulation. The clonotype originates from a human donor in good health (CMV status not recorded). Some clones in this sample may be carry-over from other donors' samples. The chain uses TRBV7-8 and TRBJ1-5; D is undetermined. The CDR3 reads CASSLIAGNQPQHF. The CDR3 DNA reads TGTGCCAGCAGCTTAATAGCGGGCAATCAGCCCCAGCATTTT.